This TCR beta chain stems from a study of blood T cell repertoires in COVID-19 (dated by TCRdb to about 2020). With respect to the entire study: Samples from collaborators originated in the United States, Italy and Spain and spanned both the acute and convalescent phases of COVID-19. Where available, HLA class I and class II types were obtained from metadata supplied by the sample provider rather than from assay-based typing. Samples came from the ongoing ImmuneRACE study (first 160 participants) plus 1,254 subjects from 6 global collaborators. Nearly every sample came with metadata listing a de-identified subject ID, COVID-19 status, age in years and sex. The material from the prospective study consisted of cDNA or gDNA derived from T cells, B-cell-depleted T cells, or PBMCs. The repertoires were released in a freely available public database intended as a resource for research on the immune response to SARS-CoV-2. Subjects who had been exposed to COVID-19, were actively infected with it, or had recovered from it provided the deeply sampled blood TCRbeta repertoires that made up the dataset.

As concerns this clone: The antigen it recognizes is unknown. Base-call qualities are not available, and no considerably larger clone is one nucleotide away.

The immunoSEQ Assay, a bias-controlled multiplex PCR, was used to amplify TCRbeta CDR3 regions from genomic DNA. In the source study's methods: Within the assay, amplification of reference gene primers was used to estimate how many nucleated cells each sample contained. To quantify the absolute abundance of each unique TCRbeta CDR3 rearrangement, sequence reads were collapsed and filtered. For each sample, productive Simpson clonality was calculated as the square root of Simpson's diversity index over productive rearrangements. Sourced from immuneACCESS, this table was stored by TCRdb with only in-frame sequences that have V and J called. A share of the clones is absent; for the studies checked, an unresolved V gene accounts for under half, and the remainder has no known explanation. V and J calls and clone size follow that table, whereas D and trimming were derived from the DNA. The sample table records around 220,000 clones; almost 90% of these occur just once. Around 1.5% of the sample lies in the top ten.

Whole blood was collected in K2EDTA tubes by collaborating institutions according to the institutions' own protocols. For TCRbeta analysis, collaborators shipped samples in one of three forms: frozen whole blood, isolated PBMCs, or DNA extracted from either of those sample types. Summary of the overall study and its limitations: Clinical and demographic metadata were provided uncurated, with the amount varying by source and participant.

The germline V gene encodes CDR1 MNHEY and CDR2 SVGAGI. The CDR3 runs 13 amino acids, cysteine and phenylalanine included. The CDR3 DNA has 39 bases and is translated from base 1. V is pared back by 8 bases and J by 5 bases, with 15 bases lying between the germline termini. Sample: peripheral blood. This clonotype was sampled from a young man with active or convalescent COVID-19. The chain employs TRBV6-5 and TRBJ2-5; the D segment cannot be called with confidence. The DNA is as follows: TGTGCCAGCTTGGTGAGGTCCCGGGAGACCCAGTACTTC. Protein translation: CASLVRSRETQYF.